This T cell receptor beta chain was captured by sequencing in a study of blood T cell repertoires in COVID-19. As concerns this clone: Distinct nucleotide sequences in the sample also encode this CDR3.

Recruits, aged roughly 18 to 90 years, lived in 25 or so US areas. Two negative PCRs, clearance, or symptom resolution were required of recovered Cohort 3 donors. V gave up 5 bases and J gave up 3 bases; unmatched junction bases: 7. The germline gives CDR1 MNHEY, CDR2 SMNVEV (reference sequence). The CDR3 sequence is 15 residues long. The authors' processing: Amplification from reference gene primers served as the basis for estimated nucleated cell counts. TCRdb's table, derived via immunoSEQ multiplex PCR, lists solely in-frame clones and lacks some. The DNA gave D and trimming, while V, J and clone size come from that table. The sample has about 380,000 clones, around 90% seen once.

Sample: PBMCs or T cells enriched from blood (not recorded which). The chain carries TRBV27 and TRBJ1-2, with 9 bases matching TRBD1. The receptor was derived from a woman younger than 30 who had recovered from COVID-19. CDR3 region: CASSPGQGVDYGYTF. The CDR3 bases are TGTGCCAGCAGTCCGGGACAGGGAGTAGACTATGGCTACACCTTC.